In its sample, the clone carrying this T cell receptor beta chain was seen a few times. The antigen remains unidentified. This entry belongs to a study of blood T cells in healthy people across ages. Overall study results and limits: In these data, TCR beta diversity tracked strongly with naive T cell percentage. Researchers judged that diversity estimates from one million T cells fell short of true values. Versus aged donors, long-lived donors had higher diversity and more naive CD4+ cells.

Primed by a sample-barcoded 5' primer and a J-beta primer mix, a second PCR proceeded for about 7 to 11 cycles. The template-switch adaptor was a 5' adaptor with 12 random nucleotides. It tagged each cDNA molecule. TCRdb passed the 5' RACE reads through MiXCR, listing each CDR3 protein once. The sample carries about 1.6 million distinct CDR3 sequences, around 35% recorded once. CDR3 length equals 16 residues. V lost 3 bases to trimming and J lost 1 base, with 18 bases between them. The germline CDR1 and CDR2 sequences are DFQATT and SNEGSKA (reference sequence). The chain links TRBV20-1 to TRBJ2-5; a weak D match, TRBD1 (7 bases). This TCR derives from a woman aged 25 to 45 in good health. The sequencing sample was made of blood. CDR3 DNA sequence: TGCAGTGCTAGTCAGGATGGAGGGGGCCCCCAAGAGACCCAGTACTTC. Its protein is CSASQDGGGPQETQYF.